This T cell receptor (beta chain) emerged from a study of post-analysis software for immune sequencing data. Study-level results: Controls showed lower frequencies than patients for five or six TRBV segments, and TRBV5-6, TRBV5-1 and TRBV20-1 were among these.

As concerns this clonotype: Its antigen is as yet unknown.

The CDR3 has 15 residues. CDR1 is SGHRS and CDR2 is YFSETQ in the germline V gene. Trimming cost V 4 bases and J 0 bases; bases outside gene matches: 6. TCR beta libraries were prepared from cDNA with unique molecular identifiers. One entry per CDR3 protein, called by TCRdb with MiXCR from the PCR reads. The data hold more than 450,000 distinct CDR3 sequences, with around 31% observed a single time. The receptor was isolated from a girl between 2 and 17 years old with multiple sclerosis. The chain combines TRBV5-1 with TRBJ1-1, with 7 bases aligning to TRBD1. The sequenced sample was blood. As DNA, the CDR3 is TGCGCCAGCAGCGCTAGACAGGGCCTGAACACTGAAGCTTTCTTT. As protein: CASSARQGLNTEAFF.